This TCR beta chain was observed in a study of Ad26.COV2.S vaccination and SARS-CoV-2 variants. The overall study: Dosing was one shot or two shots 56 days apart.

Treatment denoted: around 19 received Ad26.COV2.S at low or high dose, single or two shots; roughly 5 received placebo; per-sample allocation not given. The investigators took samples on day 63 after the first vaccine or placebo injection. This table comes from immunoSEQ multiplex PCR, and its TCRdb copy is limited to in-frame clones, with some not included. The sample carries 450,000 to 550,000 clones, roughly 89% recorded once. This clone was counted once. Other DNA sequences in the same sample also yield this CDR3. The receptor was derived from a person aged 18-60 years who received the Ad26.COV2.S COVID-19 vaccine or a placebo. The source was peripheral blood, collected in a trial of Ad26.COV2.S vaccine versus placebo.

CDR3 in amino acids: CSASRRGNQPQHF. The CDR3 DNA reads as TGCAGTGCCAGTCGGCGGGGGAATCAGCCCCAGCATTTT. The chain couples TRBV20-1 to TRBJ1-5; D may be TRBD1 (5 bases). The germline gives CDR1 DFQATT, CDR2 SNEGSKA (reference sequence). The CDR3 has 13 amino acids. Trimming removed 6 bases from V and 4 bases from J, with 13 bases in between.